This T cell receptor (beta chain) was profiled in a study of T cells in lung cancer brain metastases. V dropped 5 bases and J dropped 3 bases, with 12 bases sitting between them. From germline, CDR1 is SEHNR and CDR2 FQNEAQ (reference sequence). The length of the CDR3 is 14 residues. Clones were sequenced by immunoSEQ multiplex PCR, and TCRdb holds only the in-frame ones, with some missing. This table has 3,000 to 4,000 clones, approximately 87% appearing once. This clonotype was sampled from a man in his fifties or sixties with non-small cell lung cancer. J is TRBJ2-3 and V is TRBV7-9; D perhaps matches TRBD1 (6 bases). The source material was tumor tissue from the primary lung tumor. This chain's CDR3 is CASSRGQGTDTQYF. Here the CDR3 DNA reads TGTGCCAGCAGCCGAGGCCAGGGGACAGATACGCAGTATTTT.